The T cell receptor beta chain described here comes from a study of T cell repertoires in cytomegalovirus infection. Whole-study findings and limits: Summed frequency of shared TCR beta families picked out CMV carriers who also had the relevant HLA. HLA-C-restricted CMV clonotypes gave the most frequent clonotype in two of eight donors.

This clonotype was observed at least ten times. Its cognate antigen is unknown. Each CDR3 protein gets one entry after TCRdb re-called the reads with MiXCR. The repertoire holds approximately 400,000 distinct CDR3 sequences, with 31% as singletons. V lost 5 bases to trimming and J lost 2 bases, with 13 bases between them. This CDR3 contains 14 residues. Germline-derived CDR1 and CDR2 are SGHTA and FQGNSA. The rearrangement links TRBV7-2 to TRBJ2-7; no definite D call. Source material: PBMCs. This sequence was found in a human donor in good health (CMV status not recorded). Some clones in this sample may be carry-over from other donors' samples. CDR3 nucleotide sequence: TGTGCCAGCAGCCCCCCGCGGCCTCCCTACGAGCAGTACTTC. This encodes CASSPPRPPYEQYF.